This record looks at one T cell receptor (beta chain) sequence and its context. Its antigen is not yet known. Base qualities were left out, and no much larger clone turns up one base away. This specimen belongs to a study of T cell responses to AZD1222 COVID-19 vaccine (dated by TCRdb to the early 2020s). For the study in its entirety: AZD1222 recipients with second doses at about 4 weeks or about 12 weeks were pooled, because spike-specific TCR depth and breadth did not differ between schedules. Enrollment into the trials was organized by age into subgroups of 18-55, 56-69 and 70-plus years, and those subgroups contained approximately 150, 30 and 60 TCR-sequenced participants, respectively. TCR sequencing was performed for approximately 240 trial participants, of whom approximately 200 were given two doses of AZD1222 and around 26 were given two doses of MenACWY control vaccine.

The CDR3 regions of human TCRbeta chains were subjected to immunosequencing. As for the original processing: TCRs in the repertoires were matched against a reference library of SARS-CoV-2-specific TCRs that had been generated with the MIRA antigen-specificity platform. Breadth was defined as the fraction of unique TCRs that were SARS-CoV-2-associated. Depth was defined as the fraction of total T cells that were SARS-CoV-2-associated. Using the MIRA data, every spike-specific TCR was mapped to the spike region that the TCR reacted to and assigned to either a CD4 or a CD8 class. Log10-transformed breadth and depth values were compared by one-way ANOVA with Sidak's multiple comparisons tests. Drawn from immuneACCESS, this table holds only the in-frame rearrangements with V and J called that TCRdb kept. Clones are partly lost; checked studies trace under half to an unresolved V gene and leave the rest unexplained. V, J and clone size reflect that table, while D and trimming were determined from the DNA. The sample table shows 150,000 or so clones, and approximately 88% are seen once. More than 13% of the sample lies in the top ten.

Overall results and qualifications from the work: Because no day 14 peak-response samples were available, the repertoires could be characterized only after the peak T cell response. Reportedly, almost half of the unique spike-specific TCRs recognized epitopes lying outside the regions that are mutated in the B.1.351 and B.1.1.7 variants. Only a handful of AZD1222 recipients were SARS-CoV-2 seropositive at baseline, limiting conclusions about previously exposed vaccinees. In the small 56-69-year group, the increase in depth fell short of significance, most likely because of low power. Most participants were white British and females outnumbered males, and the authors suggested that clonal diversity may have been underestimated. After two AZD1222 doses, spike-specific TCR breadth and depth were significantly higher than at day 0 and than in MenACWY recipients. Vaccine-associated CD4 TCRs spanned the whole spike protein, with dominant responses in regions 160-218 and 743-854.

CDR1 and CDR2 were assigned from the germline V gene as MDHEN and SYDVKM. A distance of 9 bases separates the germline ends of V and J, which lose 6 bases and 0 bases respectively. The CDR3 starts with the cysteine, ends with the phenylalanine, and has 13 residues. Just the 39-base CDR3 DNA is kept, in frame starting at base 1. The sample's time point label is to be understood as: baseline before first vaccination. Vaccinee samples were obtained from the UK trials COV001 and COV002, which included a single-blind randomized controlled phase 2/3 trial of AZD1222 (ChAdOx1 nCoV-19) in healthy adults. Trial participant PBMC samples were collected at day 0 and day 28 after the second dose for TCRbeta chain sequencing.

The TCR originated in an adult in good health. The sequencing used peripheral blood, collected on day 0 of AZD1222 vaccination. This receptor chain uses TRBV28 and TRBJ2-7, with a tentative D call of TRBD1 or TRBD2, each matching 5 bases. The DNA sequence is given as TGTGCCAGCAGGGGGACGGACTCCTACGAGCAGTACTTC. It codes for CASRGTDSYEQYF.